The present T cell receptor (beta chain) was sequenced within a study of T cell responses to AZD1222 COVID-19 vaccine. Study-wide results and limits: Donor demographics were predominantly white British with a female majority; clonal diversity may be underestimated.

This clone was detected once. The antigen is unknown. V lost 5 bases to trimming and J lost 5 bases; unmatched junction nucleotides: 9. Germline lookup yields CDR1 MDHEN and CDR2 SYDVKM. CDR3 length: 15 amino acids. The repertoire was sequenced with immunoSEQ multiplex PCR; TCRdb's copy has only in-frame clones and lacks some. The profile shows 85,000 to 130,000 clones, 93% of them singletons. This chain joins TRBV28 and TRBJ1-5, with 7 bases lining up with TRBD1. This sequence originates from an adult in good health. Sequenced material: peripheral blood, taken on day 0 of AZD1222 vaccination. The CDR3 sequence: CASSKRGLGDQPQHF. The CDR3 region has the DNA TGTGCCAGCAGTAAAAGGGGGCTAGGTGATCAGCCCCAGCATTTT.